These 22 T cell receptor beta chains originate from one sample sequenced in a study of control samples from healthy donors and cancer patients. Repertoires were generated with immunoSEQ multiplex PCR, while TCRdb's copy carries only in-frame clones and drops some. Among some 200,000 clones listed, around 92% were seen once. Sequenced input: blood. The receptors stem from a woman between 25 and 40 years old in good health.

This chain joins TRBV7-6 and TRBJ1-2; D is perhaps TRBD1 (5 bases). Trimming removed 3 bases at V and 2 bases at J, with 10 bases between. Germline V gene data show CDR1 as SGHVS and CDR2 as FNYEAQ. CDR3 length equals 14 residues. CDR3: CASSFGGGNYGYTF. DNA for the CDR3: TGTGCCAGCAGCTTTGGGGGAGGGAACTATGGCTACACCTTC.

Regarding this clone: Distinct nucleotide sequences in the sample also encode this CDR3. This chain uses TRBV20-1 with TRBJ1-2; D is unresolved. Germline CDR1 is DFQATT and CDR2 is SNEGSKA (reference sequence). CDR3 length: 11 residues. V lost 2 bases and J 3 bases, leaving 4 bases between the germline ends. The CDR3 sequence: CSARQDYGYTF. The CDR3 nucleotides are TGCAGTGCTAGACAGGACTATGGCTACACCTTC.

The DNA of the CDR3 is TGTGCCAGCAGTGAAGGGATAGCGTATGCGACCTACGAGCAGTACTTC. Protein sequence: CASSEGIAYATYEQYF. The chain couples TRBV2 to TRBJ2-7; D is perhaps TRBD2 (5 bases). The CDR3 contains 16 residues. Germline V gene sequence: CDR1 SNHLY, CDR2 FYNNEI. Trimming took 1 base from V and 2 from J, leaving 15 bases between them.

The chain recombines TRBV27 with TRBJ1-1; D ambiguous. This CDR3 spans 14 amino acids. The V gene lost 5 bases and the J gene lost 5 bases, with 15 bases spanning the gap. CDR1 is MNHEY and CDR2 is SMNVEV in the germline V gene (reference sequence). The CDR3 nucleotides are TGTGCCAGCAGTCCCGAAACAGATGGTACTGAAGCTTTCTTT. It is translated as CASSPETDGTEAFF.

This chain joins TRBV6-2 or TRBV6-3 and TRBJ1-1; no firm D call. Germline values: CDR1 MNHEY, CDR2 SVGEGT. The CDR3 extends over 15 amino acids. The V and J ends lost 0 bases and 4 bases respectively, with 12 bases between them. The CDR3 is CASSYSTTGSTEAFF. CDR3 nucleotides: TGTGCCAGCAGTTACTCGACGACGGGGAGCACTGAAGCTTTCTTT.

The chain carries TRBV2 and TRBJ2-1, with a possible D match to TRBD2 (6 bases). Germline lookup yields CDR1 SNHLY and CDR2 FYNNEI. The CDR3 runs 16 residues. V lost 2 bases and J 2 bases, leaving 13 bases between the germline ends. DNA of the CDR3: TGTGCCAGCAGTGAATCGGTGGCGGGGCCCTACAATGAGCAGTTCTTC. This codes for CASSESVAGPYNEQFF.

This chain uses TRBV23-1 with TRBJ1-2; D uncertain. TRBV23-1 belongs to the ORF category, with a function that is uncertain. The CDR3 runs to 13 residues. V dropped 2 bases and J dropped 3 bases, with 7 bases sitting between them. In nucleotides, the CDR3 is TGCGCCAGCAGTCAAGGGCAGGACTATGGCTACACCTTC. Residues: CASSQGQDYGYTF.

V gene TRBV6-1 combines with J gene TRBJ2-3; 10 bases are shared with TRBD1. The germline CDR1 and CDR2 sequences are MNHNS and SASEGT. V lost 3 bases and J lost 3; bases outside the gene matches: 3. The CDR3 is 15 amino acids. CDR3 amino acids: CASSDRDRGTDTQYF. The CDR3 region has the DNA TGTGCCAGCAGTGACCGGGACAGGGGAACAGATACGCAGTATTTT.

The gene calls are TRBV6-5 and TRBJ1-6; D gene ambiguous. The length of the CDR3 is 13 residues. V was trimmed by 2 bases and J by 6 bases, leaving 5 bases between them. CDR1 is MNHEY, CDR2 SVGAGI, per germline. CDR3 amino acids: CASSYGSNSPLHF. CDR3 DNA: TGTGCCAGCAGTTACGGAAGTAATTCACCCCTCCACTTT.

This sequence joins TRBV9 and TRBJ2-2, with TRBD2 identical over 9 bases. J gave up 0 bases and V 4 bases, and 4 bases lay outside the gene matches. The germline V gene has CDR1 SGDLS and CDR2 YYNGEE. The CDR3 covers 16 residues. CDR3 DNA sequence: TGTGCCAGCAGCCCCCTAGCGGGAACGAACACCGGGGAGCTGTTTTTT. Amino acid sequence: CASSPLAGTNTGELFF.

The chain joins TRBV7-8 to TRBJ1-5, with TRBD1 as a possible D gene (6 bases). The length of the CDR3 is 14 residues. V lost 4 bases and J 5 bases, leaving 12 bases between the germline ends. Germline CDR1 SGHVS, CDR2 FQNEAQ. CDR3 DNA: TGTGCCAGCAGCTCCCGACAGGTACATCAGCCCCAGCATTTT. Translated, it gives CASSSRQVHQPQHF.

The chain recombines TRBV5-1 with TRBJ2-2; D not certain. V gave up 0 bases and J gave up 1 base, with 4 bases separating them. Germline values: CDR1 SGHRS, CDR2 YFSETQ. CDR3 length equals 14 residues. CDR3 amino acids: CASSLERNTGELFF. The DNA for the CDR3 is TGCGCCAGCAGCTTGGAAAGGAACACCGGGGAGCTGTTTTTT.

The chain employs TRBV18 and TRBJ1-4; D gene ambiguous. V was pared by 1 base and J by 8 bases, with 8 bases between. Germline V gives CDR1 KGHSH, CDR2 LQKENI. The CDR3 is 13 residues long. CDR3: CASSPQGLEKLFF. The CDR3 bases are TGTGCCAGCTCACCACAGGGATTAGAAAAACTGTTTTTT.

The V call is TRBV19, the J call TRBJ1-6; a possible D gene is TRBD1 (5 bases). Trimming removed 4 bases at V and 6 bases at J, with 16 bases between. Germline V lookup: CDR1 LNHDA, CDR2 SQIVND (reference sequence). The CDR3 totals 16 residues. The CDR3 sequence: CASSTISGTRNSPLHF. Here the CDR3 DNA reads TGTGCCAGTAGTACCATTTCCGGGACCCGTAATTCACCCCTCCACTTT.

The chain has TRBV19 and TRBJ1-3; D might be TRBD1 (5 bases). CDR1 LNHDA and CDR2 SQIVND come from the germline V gene (reference sequence). The CDR3 covers 16 residues. V dropped 2 bases and J dropped 0 bases, with 11 bases sitting between them. DNA of the CDR3: TGTGCCAGTAGTATACGGGACTCCCCCTCTGGAAACACCATATATTTT. Translating it yields CASSIRDSPSGNTIYF.

The chain combines TRBV11-2 with TRBJ2-7; TRBD2 matches 7 bases. The CDR3 loop spans 13 amino acids. CDR1 and CDR2 from the germline V gene are SGHAT and FQNNGV. V was pared by 3 bases and J by 4 bases, with 3 bases of the junction left unmatched. The CDR3 sequence: CASSFGGGYEQYF. The CDR3 DNA reads as TGTGCCAGCAGCTTTGGGGGGGGTTACGAGCAGTACTTC.

The genes are TRBV5-1 and TRBJ2-5; 9 nucleotides match TRBD1. Germline V gene data show CDR1 as SGHRS and CDR2 as YFSETQ. This CDR3 region has 13 residues. J lost 4 bases, V lost 4 bases, and 2 bases had no gene match. CDR3 DNA sequence: TGCGCCAGCAGCCCGGGACAGGGAGAGACCCAGTACTTC. It codes for CASSPGQGETQYF.

This sequence joins TRBV7-8 and TRBJ2-1, with D possibly TRBD1 on 6 matching bases. Germline V gene data show CDR1 as SGHVS and CDR2 as FQNEAQ. The V gene lost 4 bases and the J gene lost 0 bases, with 7 bases spanning the gap. The CDR3 runs 14 residues. DNA for the CDR3: TGTGCCAGCAGCTGGGACAACTCCTACAATGAGCAGTTCTTC. Its translation: CASSWDNSYNEQFF.

This clone came up once. The chain has TRBV24-1 and TRBJ1-5; the D is unclear. The V end lost 1 base, the J end lost 1 base, and 4 bases lay between the germline ends. The CDR3 has 14 amino acids. Germline V lookup: CDR1 KGHDR, CDR2 SFDVKD. DNA of the CDR3: TGTGCCACCAGTGATTTCCGCAGCAATCAGCCCCAGCATTTT. It codes for CATSDFRSNQPQHF.

The chain is built from TRBV11-3 and TRBJ2-5; 12 bases fit TRBD2. CDR3 length: 17 residues. The ends lost 1 base at V and 0 bases at J; junction bases unmatched: 3. Germline V lookup: CDR1 SGHNT, CDR2 YENEEA. The CDR3 coding sequence is TGTGCCAGCAGCTTAGGGGGGACTAGCGGGTACCAAGAGACCCAGTACTTC. Translating it yields CASSLGGTSGYQETQYF.

The chain is built from TRBV6-4 and TRBJ1-6; D gene unclear. V shed 3 bases and J shed 5 bases, with 8 bases lying between them. The CDR3 is 14 residues long. The germline CDR1 and CDR2 sequences are MRHNA and SNTAGT. For the CDR3, the DNA is TGTGCCAGCAGTGATTATAGGGATAATTCACCCCTCCACTTT. Its protein product is CASSDYRDNSPLHF.

This clone came up once. The chain joins TRBV11-3 to TRBJ2-7, with D possibly being TRBD1 or TRBD2 (7 bases each). The CDR3 contains 14 residues. The germline V gene encodes CDR1 SGHNT and CDR2 YENEEA. V was pared by 1 base and J by 4 bases, with 11 bases between. CDR3 nucleotides: TGTGCCAGCAGCTTAGCAGGGGGGGATTACGAGCAGTACTTC. Amino acid sequence: CASSLAGGDYEQYF.